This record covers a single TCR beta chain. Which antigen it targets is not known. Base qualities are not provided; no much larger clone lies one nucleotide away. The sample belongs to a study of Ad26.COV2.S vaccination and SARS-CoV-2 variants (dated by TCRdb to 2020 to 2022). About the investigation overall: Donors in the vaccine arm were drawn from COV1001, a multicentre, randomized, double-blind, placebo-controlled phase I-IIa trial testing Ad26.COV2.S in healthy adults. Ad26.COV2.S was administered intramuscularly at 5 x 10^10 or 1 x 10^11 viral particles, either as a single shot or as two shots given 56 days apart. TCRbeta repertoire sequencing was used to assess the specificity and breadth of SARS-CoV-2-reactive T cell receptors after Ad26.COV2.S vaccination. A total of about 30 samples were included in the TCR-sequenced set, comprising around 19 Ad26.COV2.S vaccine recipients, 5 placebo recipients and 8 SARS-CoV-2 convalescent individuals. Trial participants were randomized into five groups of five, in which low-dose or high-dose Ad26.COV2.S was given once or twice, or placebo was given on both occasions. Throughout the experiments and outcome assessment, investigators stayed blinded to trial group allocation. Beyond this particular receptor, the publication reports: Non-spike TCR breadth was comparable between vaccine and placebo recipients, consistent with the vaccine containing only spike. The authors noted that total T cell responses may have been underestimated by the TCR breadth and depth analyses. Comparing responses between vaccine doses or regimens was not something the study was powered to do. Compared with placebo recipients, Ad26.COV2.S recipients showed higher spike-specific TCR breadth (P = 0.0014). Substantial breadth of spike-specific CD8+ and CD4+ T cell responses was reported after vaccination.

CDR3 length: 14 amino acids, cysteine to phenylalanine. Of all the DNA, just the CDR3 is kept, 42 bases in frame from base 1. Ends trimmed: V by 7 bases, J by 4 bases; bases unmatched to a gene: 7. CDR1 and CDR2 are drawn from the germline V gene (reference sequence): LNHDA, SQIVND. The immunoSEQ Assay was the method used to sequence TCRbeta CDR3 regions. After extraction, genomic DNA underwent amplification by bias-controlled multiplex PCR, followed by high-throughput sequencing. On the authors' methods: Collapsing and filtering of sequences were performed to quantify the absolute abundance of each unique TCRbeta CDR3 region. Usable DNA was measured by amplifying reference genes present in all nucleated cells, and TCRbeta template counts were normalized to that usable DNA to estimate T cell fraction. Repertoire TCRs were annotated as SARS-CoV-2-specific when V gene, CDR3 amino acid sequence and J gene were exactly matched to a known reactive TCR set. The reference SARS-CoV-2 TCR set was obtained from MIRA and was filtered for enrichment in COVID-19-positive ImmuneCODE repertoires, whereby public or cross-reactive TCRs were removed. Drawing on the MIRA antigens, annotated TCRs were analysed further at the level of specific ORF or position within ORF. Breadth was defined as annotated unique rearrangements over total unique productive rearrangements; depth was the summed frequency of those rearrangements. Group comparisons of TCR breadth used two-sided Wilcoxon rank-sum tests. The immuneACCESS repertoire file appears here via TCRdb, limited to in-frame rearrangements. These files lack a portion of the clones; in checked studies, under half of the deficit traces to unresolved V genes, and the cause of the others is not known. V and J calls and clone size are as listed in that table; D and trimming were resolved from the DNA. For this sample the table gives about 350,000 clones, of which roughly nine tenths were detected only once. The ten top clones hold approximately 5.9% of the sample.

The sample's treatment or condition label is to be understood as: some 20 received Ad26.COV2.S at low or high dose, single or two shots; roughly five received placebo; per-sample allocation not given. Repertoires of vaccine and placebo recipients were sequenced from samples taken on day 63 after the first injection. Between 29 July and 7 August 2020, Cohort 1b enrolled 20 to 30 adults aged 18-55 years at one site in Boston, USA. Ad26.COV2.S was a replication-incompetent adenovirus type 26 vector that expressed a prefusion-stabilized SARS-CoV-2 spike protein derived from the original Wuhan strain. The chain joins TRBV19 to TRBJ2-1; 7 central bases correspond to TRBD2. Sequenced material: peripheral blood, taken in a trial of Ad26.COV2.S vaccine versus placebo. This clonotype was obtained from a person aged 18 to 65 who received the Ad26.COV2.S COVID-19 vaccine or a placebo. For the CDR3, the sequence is CASTPGTIYNEQFF. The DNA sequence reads TGTGCCAGTACCCCAGGGACTATTTACAATGAGCAGTTCTTC.